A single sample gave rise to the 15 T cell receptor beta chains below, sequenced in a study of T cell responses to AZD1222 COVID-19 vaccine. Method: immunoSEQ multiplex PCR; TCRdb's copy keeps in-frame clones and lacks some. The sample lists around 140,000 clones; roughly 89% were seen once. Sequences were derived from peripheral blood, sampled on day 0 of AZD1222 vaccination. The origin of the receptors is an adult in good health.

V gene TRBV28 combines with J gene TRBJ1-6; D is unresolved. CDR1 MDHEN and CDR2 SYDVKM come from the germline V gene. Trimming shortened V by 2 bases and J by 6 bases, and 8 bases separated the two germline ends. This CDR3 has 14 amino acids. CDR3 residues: CASSLGQANSPLHF. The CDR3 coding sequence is TGTGCCAGCAGTTTAGGTCAGGCTAATTCACCCCTCCACTTT.

CDR3 bases: TGCGCCAGCAGCCCGGGGGGTGGCGGAACTAACTATGGCTACACCTTC. This codes for CASSPGGGGTNYGYTF. The rearrangement links TRBV5-1 to TRBJ1-2, with D possibly matching TRBD1 (5 bases). V was cut by 4 bases and J by 0 bases, with 16 bases left in between. Germline V gene sequence: CDR1 SGHRS, CDR2 YFSETQ. This CDR3 contains 16 residues.

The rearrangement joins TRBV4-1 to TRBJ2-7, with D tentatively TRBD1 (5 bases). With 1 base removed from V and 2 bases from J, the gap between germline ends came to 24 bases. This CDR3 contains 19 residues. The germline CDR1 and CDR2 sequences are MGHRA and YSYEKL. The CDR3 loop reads CASSQGSGRGRNSAYEQYF. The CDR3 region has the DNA TGCGCCAGCAGCCAAGGGTCTGGAAGGGGCAGAAATTCGGCCTACGAGCAGTACTTC.

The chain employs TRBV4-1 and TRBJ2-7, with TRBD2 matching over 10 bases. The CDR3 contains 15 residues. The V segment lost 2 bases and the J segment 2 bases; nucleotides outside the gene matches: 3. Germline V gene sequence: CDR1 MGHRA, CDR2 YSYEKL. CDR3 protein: CASSQLAGAPYEQYF. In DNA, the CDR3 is TGCGCCAGCAGCCAACTAGCGGGAGCCCCCTACGAGCAGTACTTC.

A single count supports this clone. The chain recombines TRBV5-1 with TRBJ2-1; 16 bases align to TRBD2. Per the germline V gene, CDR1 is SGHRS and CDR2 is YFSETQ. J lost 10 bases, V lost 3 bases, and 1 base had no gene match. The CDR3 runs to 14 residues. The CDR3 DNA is TGCGCCAGCAGCTCGGGACTAGCGGGAGGGGAGCAGTTCTTC. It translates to CASSSGLAGGEQFF.

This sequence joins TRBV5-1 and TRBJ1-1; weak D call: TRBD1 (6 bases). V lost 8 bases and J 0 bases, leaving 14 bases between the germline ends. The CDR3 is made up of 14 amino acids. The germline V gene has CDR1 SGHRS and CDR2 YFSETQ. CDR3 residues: CASFPGTMNTEAFF. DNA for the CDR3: TGCGCCAGTTTTCCCGGGACAATGAACACTGAAGCTTTCTTT.

CDR3: CASSFRAPYNEQFF. CDR3 sequence (DNA): TGCGCCAGCAGCTTTCGGGCTCCCTACAATGAGCAGTTCTTC. The chain combines TRBV5-1 with TRBJ2-1; D unresolved. Trimming pared 2 bases from V and 2 bases from J, leaving 8 bases between. The CDR3 length is 14 residues. From germline, CDR1 is SGHRS and CDR2 YFSETQ.

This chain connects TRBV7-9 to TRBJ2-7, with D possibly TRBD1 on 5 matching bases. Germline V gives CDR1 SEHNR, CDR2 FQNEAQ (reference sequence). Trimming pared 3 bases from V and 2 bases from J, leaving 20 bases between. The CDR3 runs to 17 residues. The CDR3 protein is CASSFRDSPGTAYEQYF. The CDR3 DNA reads TGTGCCAGCAGCTTCCGCGACAGCCCTGGAACCGCCTACGAGCAGTACTTC.

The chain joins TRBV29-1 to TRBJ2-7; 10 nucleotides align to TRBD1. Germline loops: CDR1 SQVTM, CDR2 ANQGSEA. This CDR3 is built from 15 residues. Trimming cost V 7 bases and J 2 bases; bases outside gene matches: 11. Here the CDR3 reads CSAWAWDRGAYEQYF. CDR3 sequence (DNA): TGCAGCGCCTGGGCCTGGGACAGGGGTGCCTACGAGCAGTACTTC.

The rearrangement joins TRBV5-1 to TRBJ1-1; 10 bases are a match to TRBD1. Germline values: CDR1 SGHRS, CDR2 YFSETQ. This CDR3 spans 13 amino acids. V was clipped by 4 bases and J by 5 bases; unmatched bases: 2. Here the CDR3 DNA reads TGCGCCAGCAGCGGGGGACAGGGGACTGAAGCTTTCTTT. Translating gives CASSGGQGTEAFF.

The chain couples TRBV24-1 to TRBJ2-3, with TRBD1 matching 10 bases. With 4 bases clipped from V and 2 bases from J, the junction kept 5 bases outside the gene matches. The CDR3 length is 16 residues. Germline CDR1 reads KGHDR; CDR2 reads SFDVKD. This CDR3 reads CATSEGDRGYTDTQYF. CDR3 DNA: TGTGCCACCAGTGAAGGGGACAGGGGTTACACAGATACGCAGTATTTT.

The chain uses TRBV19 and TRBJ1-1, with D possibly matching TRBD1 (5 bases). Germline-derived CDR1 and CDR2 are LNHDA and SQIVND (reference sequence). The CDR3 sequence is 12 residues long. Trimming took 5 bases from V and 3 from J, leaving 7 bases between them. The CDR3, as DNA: TGTGCCAGTAGTGGGGGGTACACTGAAGCTTTCTTT. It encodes CASSGGYTEAFF.

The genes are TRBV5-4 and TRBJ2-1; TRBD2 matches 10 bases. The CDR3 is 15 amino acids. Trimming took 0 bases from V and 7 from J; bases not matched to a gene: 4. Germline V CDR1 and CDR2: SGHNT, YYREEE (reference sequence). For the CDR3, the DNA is TGTGCCAGCAGCTTGGCCCGGACTAGCGGAAATGAGCAGTTCTTC. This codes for CASSLARTSGNEQFF.

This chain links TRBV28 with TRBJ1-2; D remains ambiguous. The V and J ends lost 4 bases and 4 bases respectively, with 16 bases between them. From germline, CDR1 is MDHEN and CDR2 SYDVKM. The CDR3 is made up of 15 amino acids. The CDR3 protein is CASSSSRPEFYGYTF. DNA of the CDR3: TGTGCCAGCAGTTCCTCCAGGCCTGAATTCTATGGCTACACCTTC.

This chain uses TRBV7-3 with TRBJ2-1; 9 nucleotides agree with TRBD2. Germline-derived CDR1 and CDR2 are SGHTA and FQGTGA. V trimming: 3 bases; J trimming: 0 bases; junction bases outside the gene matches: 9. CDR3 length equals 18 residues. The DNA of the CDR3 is TGTGCCAGCAGCTTGACGTCGTTTAGCGGGAGCTCCTACAATGAGCAGTTCTTC. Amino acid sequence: CASSLTSFSGSSYNEQFF.